This TCR beta chain was sequenced during a study of blood T cell repertoires in COVID-19. About the research overall: Sites in the United States, Italy and Spain provided acute and convalescent COVID-19 samples. PBMCs, B-cell-depleted T cells, or T cells were the source of the cDNA or gDNA that made up the material.

In the authors' workflow: Amplified reference gene primers provided the basis for estimating nucleated cell counts. Sequencing was performed with immunoSEQ multiplex PCR; in TCRdb, only in-frame clones are kept and a portion is missing. V and J calls and clone size are copied from that table; D and trimming were computed from the DNA. The table shows under 200,000 clones, with 70% to 90% occurring only once. Seattle's enrolled individuals joined amid active infection and were then monitored longitudinally. The clonotype was recovered from a man between 60 and 70 years old with COVID-19, enrolled during active disease. The material sequenced was peripheral blood.

In DNA, the CDR3 is TGTGCCAGCAGCGTAGTAGGGGGACTAGCGGGGGTAAGCACAGATACGCAGTATTTT. As protein: CASSVVGGLAGVSTDTQYF. The chain combines TRBV9 with TRBJ2-3; 14 nucleotides line up with TRBD2. The CDR3 has 19 residues. Germline values: CDR1 SGDLS, CDR2 YYNGEE. V shed 0 bases, J shed 0 bases, and the junction held 6 bases outside the gene matches.